This T cell receptor beta chain was captured by sequencing in a study of cytomegalovirus exposure and HLA in healthy donors. At the level of the study: Findings of an earlier analysis included more than 90 million unique TCR beta sequences from some 180 million T cells. Most donors, about 82% of 398 genotyped, fell in the Caucasian-associated ancestry cluster.

The PCR was carried out with 60 Vbeta primers and 13 Jbeta primers. Data came from immunoSEQ multiplex PCR; TCRdb stores just in-frame clones and leaves some out. The table shows over 150,000 clones, with about 90% occurring only once. This clone was counted a single time. What it binds is not known. The study, taken as a whole, reports: There were some public TCRs occurring in many donors, but most TCR sequences were rare. Researchers reported that three CMV-associated chains were confirmed in vitro as CMV antigen-specific.

The receptor's source is a girl less than two years old in good health and CMV-seronegative. Sequenced material: PBMCs.

The CDR3 reads CASSPLRTANTEAFF. The CDR3 nucleotides read TGTGCCAGCAGTCCCCTTAGGACAGCGAACACTGAAGCTTTCTTT. The rearrangement uses TRBV27 and TRBJ1-1; D perhaps matches TRBD1 (6 bases). The germline V gene encodes CDR1 MNHEY and CDR2 SMNVEV (reference sequence). Trimming cost V 5 bases and J 1 base, with 14 bases left between them. The CDR3 is 15 residues long.